The rows below give T cell receptor beta chains drawn from one sample of a study of cytomegalovirus exposure and HLA in healthy donors. Profiled with immunoSEQ multiplex PCR; TCRdb holds only in-frame clones, not every one. The table includes 99,000 or so clones, roughly 15% detected once. The sequenced material came from PBMCs. These receptors were obtained from a female donor in good health and CMV-seronegative. Each CDR3 is given with its conserved first and last residue. Size values are once, few and many counts, or a class for expanded clones, and some rows have none.

CDR3: CASTAPGGLEQFF
length: 13
size: once
V: TRBV6-6

CDR3: CASSQLTSGRHEQYF
length: 15
size: -
V: TRBV4-3

CDR3: CASSLQRGGQDTQYF
length: 15
size: -
V: TRBV4-3

CDR3: CASSLSSLTEAFF
length: 13
size: few
V: TRBV13

CDR3: CATSLDSSTDTQYF
length: 14
size: -
V: TRBV15

CDR3: CASRPTGSTEAFF
length: 13
size: -
V: TRBV7-9

CDR3: CATSRDAAGSASGANVLTF
length: 19
size: few
V: TRBV15

CDR3: CASSEASRGYQPQHF
length: 15
size: few
V: TRBV6-1

CDR3: CASNKSNQPQHF
length: 12
size: -
V: TRBV6-6

CDR3: CASGSGRKATGELFF
length: 15
size: few
V: TRBV19

CDR3: CASSLSGSGGAYNEQFF
length: 17
size: few
V: TRBV5-4

CDR3: CAWSVRRGVDGNTIYF
length: 16
size: -
V: TRBV30

CDR3: CASSQIPQGTSGRAAKNIQYF
length: 21
size: -
V: TRBV4-1

CDR3: CASSLLAASYNEQFF
length: 15
size: few
V: TRBV5-1

CDR3: CASSLAGLEAQYF
length: 13
size: -
V: TRBV13

CDR3: CASSEPGGGGPAGELFF
length: 17
size: few
V: TRBV7-3

CDR3: CASSSPTLTSGASTDTQYF
length: 19
size: -
V: TRBV7-2

CDR3: CSVRRTSNNEQFF
length: 13
size: few
V: TRBV29-1

CDR3: CASSQDPGGSRETQYF
length: 16
size: -
V: TRBV4-1

CDR3: CASSPDINPVYEQYF
length: 15
size: -
V: TRBV9

CDR3: CASSSSSGFYEQYF
length: 14
size: -
V: TRBV28

CDR3: CASSHMEGEQYF
length: 12
size: few
V: TRBV4-1

CDR3: CASSLVGARNQPQHF
length: 15
size: -
V: TRBV5-5

CDR3: CASSFPQGFYEQYF
length: 14
size: few
V: TRBV5-6

CDR3: CASSERAAGGPHEQYF
length: 16
size: few
V: TRBV6-1

CDR3: CASRSTGTRGAEAFF
length: 15
size: -
V: TRBV5-1

CDR3: CASSLVGQEGTEAFF
length: 15
size: -
V: TRBV5-8

CDR3: CASSLLLSASGGEQYF
length: 16
size: few
V: TRBV7-2

CDR3: CASSFPGTSYEQYF
length: 14
size: -
V: TRBV7-2

CDR3: CASSTAPGLAGNNEQFF
length: 17
size: few
V: TRBV5-4

CDR3: CASSGTGGTDTQYF
length: 14
size: -
V: TRBV9

CDR3: CASSVGGLARIYEQYF
length: 16
size: few
V: TRBV9

CDR3: CASNGLAGGNEQFF
length: 14
size: few
V: TRBV5-1

CDR3: CASSVGAGGGYNEQFF
length: 16
size: -
V: TRBV9

CDR3: CASSLRTGWELFF
length: 13
size: -
V: TRBV13

CDR3: CASSYVDSQSRAFF
length: 14
size: -
V: TRBV6-6

CDR3: CASSLAGQLYEQYF
length: 14
size: -
V: TRBV7-8

CDR3: CASTRTVPNNSPLHF
length: 15
size: few
V: TRBV27

CDR3: CASSIRADRDQTYNEQFF
length: 18
size: few
V: TRBV7-2

CDR3: CASSQGGTGGYEQYF
length: 15
size: few
V: TRBV14

CDR3: CASSLLVTGDTGELFF
length: 16
size: few
V: TRBV5-1

CDR3: CASSLGGTKIYNEQFF
length: 16
size: -
V: TRBV11-3

CDR3: CASGLVRSGEEVSREQYF
length: 18
size: few
V: TRBV12-5

CDR3: CASRRTGSDYGYTF
length: 14
size: few
V: TRBV2

CDR3: CASSYHRESYEQYF
length: 14
size: once
V: TRBV5-1